A selection of T cell receptor beta chains follows, all from one sample in a study of T cell responses to AZD1222 COVID-19 vaccine. This table comes from immunoSEQ multiplex PCR, and its TCRdb copy is limited to in-frame clones, with some not included. The data show about 69,000 clones, with over 70% seen just once and more than 12% held by the top ten. Material: peripheral blood, obtained 28 days after the second AZD1222 dose. The receptors were gathered from an adult who received the AZD1222 COVID-19 vaccine. CDR3s include the opening cysteine and the closing phenylalanine or tryptophan. The D gene is left open where the match is weak. Where a row states a size, it is once, few, many or the class of an expanded clone; other rows omit it.

J: TRBJ2-2; size: NA; V: TRBV5-6; D: TRBD1; DNA: TGTGCCAGCACGCCCGGACAGGGTCTTGGGCTGTTTTTT; CDR3: CASTPGQGLGLFF
J: TRBJ2-3; size: NA; V: TRBV10-3; D: TRBD2; DNA: TGTGCCATCAGTGAGTCGGAGCGGGGGGGCCCTGATACGCAGTATTTT; CDR3: CAISESERGGPDTQYF
J: TRBJ1-1; size: NA; V: TRBV18; D: TRBD1; DNA: TGTGCCAGCTCACGCAACAGGGGGAACACTGAAGCTTTCTTT; CDR3: CASSRNRGNTEAFF
J: TRBJ1-3; size: NA; V: TRBV4-3; D: NA; DNA: TGCGCCAGCAGCCACTTGGACAGCCACTCTGGAAACACCATATATTTT; CDR3: CASSHLDSHSGNTIYF
J: TRBJ2-2; size: NA; V: TRBV5-1; D: TRBD1; DNA: TGCGCCAGCAGTTCATCCGGGACAGGGTTACAGAGGGAGCTGTTTTTT; CDR3: CASSSSGTGLQRELFF
J: TRBJ2-5; size: NA; V: TRBV19; D: NA; DNA: TGTGCCAGTAGTAACAGGGTGCAAGAGACCCAGTACTTC; CDR3: CASSNRVQETQYF
J: TRBJ1-1; size: NA; V: TRBV14; D: NA; DNA: TGTGCCAGCAGCCAAGATCCCTTCAGGGGCGGAATGAACACTGAAGCTTTCTTT; CDR3: CASSQDPFRGGMNTEAFF
J: TRBJ2-2; size: NA; V: TRBV5-1; D: NA; DNA: TGCGCCAGCAGCTTGGAGACCGGAAGCATCACCGGGGAGCTGTTTTTT; CDR3: CASSLETGSITGELFF
J: TRBJ2-5; size: medium-sized; V: TRBV7-9; D: NA; DNA: TGTGCCAGCAGCTTAGTTCAGGGCCAAGAGACCCAGTACTTC; CDR3: CASSLVQGQETQYF
J: TRBJ1-5; size: NA; V: TRBV5-6; D: NA; DNA: TGTGCCAGCAGCTCCTGGACCCTAAATCAGCCCCAGCATTTT; CDR3: CASSSWTLNQPQHF
J: TRBJ1-1; size: NA; V: TRBV29-1; D: NA; DNA: TGCAGCGTTCAAAACGGATGGAACACTGAAGCTTTCTTT; CDR3: CSVQNGWNTEAFF
J: TRBJ1-1; size: NA; V: TRBV6-2/TRBV6-3; D: NA; DNA: TGTGCCAGCAGTTACTCGCCTCAAGGGGGAATGAACACTGAAGCTTTCTTT; CDR3: CASSYSPQGGMNTEAFF
J: TRBJ2-1; size: NA; V: TRBV29-1; D: NA; DNA: TGCAGCGTTGATGACAACAATGAGCAGTTCTTC; CDR3: CSVDDNNEQFF
J: TRBJ1-3; size: NA; V: TRBV19; D: NA; DNA: TGTGCCAGTAGTATTGGCAGAGCAATTGGAAACACCATATATTTT; CDR3: CASSIGRAIGNTIYF
J: TRBJ1-2; size: NA; V: TRBV5-4; D: TRBD1; DNA: TGTGCCAGCAATCCGACAGGGGGCGGCTATGGCTACACCTTC; CDR3: CASNPTGGGYGYTF
J: TRBJ2-2; size: NA; V: TRBV12-3/TRBV12-4; D: NA; DNA: TGTGCCAGCACCCTCCGGGGGACCGGGGAGCTGTTTTTT; CDR3: CASTLRGTGELFF
J: TRBJ2-5; size: NA; V: TRBV9; D: TRBD2; DNA: TGTGCCAGCAGCGCCCTAGCGGGGGGTAACCAAGAGACCCAGTACTTC; CDR3: CASSALAGGNQETQYF
J: TRBJ1-5; size: few; V: TRBV7-8; D: NA; DNA: TGTGCCAGCAGCTTAGCAAGTCTTCGGCAGAACAATCAGCCCCAGCATTTT; CDR3: CASSLASLRQNNQPQHF
J: TRBJ1-5; size: NA; V: TRBV5-1; D: TRBD1; DNA: TGCGCCAGCAGCTCCGGACAGGGCAATCAGCCCCAGCATTTT; CDR3: CASSSGQGNQPQHF
J: TRBJ2-2; size: NA; V: TRBV7-9; D: NA; DNA: TGTGCCAGCAGCTTAGCGGACACCGGGGAGCTGTTTTTT; CDR3: CASSLADTGELFF
J: TRBJ1-3; size: NA; V: TRBV9; D: TRBD1; DNA: TGTGCCAGCAGCGGGGCTGAGGACAGGGGAGGGAACACCATATATTTT; CDR3: CASSGAEDRGGNTIYF
J: TRBJ1-1; size: NA; V: TRBV2; D: NA; DNA: TGTGCCAGCAGTGAACGGGGCAGGACGGGCACTGAAGCTTTCTTT; CDR3: CASSERGRTGTEAFF
J: TRBJ1-6; size: NA; V: TRBV5-6; D: NA; DNA: TGTGCCAGCAGCCGGACAGAGACGAATTCACCCCTCCACTTT; CDR3: CASSRTETNSPLHF
J: TRBJ2-1; size: NA; V: TRBV3-1/TRBV3-2; D: NA; DNA: TGTGCCAGCAGCCTTACAACGGGACTCCGGATCTCCTACAATGAGCAGTTCTTC; CDR3: CASSLTTGLRISYNEQFF
J: TRBJ1-2; size: NA; V: TRBV7-9; D: TRBD1; DNA: TGTGCCAGCAGCTTAGCAGGGACAGGGGGAATTGGCTACACCTTC; CDR3: CASSLAGTGGIGYTF
J: TRBJ2-7; size: many; V: TRBV19; D: NA; DNA: TGTGCCAGTAGTGATGGCGGCGAGCAGTACTTC; CDR3: CASSDGGEQYF
J: TRBJ2-3; size: NA; V: TRBV5-6; D: NA; DNA: TGTGCCAGCAGCTTCTTCGGGCGGCAGCACACAGATACGCAGTATTTT; CDR3: CASSFFGRQHTDTQYF
J: TRBJ2-4; size: NA; V: TRBV14; D: NA; DNA: TGTGCCAGCAGCCAAGAAATGGATGGTTGGGTCGGAGCCAAAAACATTCAGTACTTC; CDR3: CASSQEMDGWVGAKNIQYF
J: TRBJ1-5; size: NA; V: TRBV18; D: NA; DNA: TGTGCCAGCTCACCAGGTGAGGCTAGGCAGCCCCAGCATTTT; CDR3: CASSPGEARQPQHF
J: TRBJ1-2; size: NA; V: TRBV11-2; D: TRBD1; DNA: TGTGCCAGCAGCTTAGGAGGGACAGCCTATGGCTACACCTTC; CDR3: CASSLGGTAYGYTF
J: TRBJ1-5; size: NA; V: TRBV10-3; D: NA; DNA: TGTGCCATCAGTGATAATGGAGGCAATCAGCCCCAGCATTTT; CDR3: CAISDNGGNQPQHF
J: TRBJ2-5; size: NA; V: TRBV7-6; D: NA; DNA: TGTGCCAGCAGCCCTGGGGAGACCCAGTACTTC; CDR3: CASSPGETQYF
J: TRBJ1-1; size: NA; V: TRBV4-2; D: NA; DNA: TGTGCCAGCAGCCAAGATTGGGGGGTCGACACTGAAGCTTTCTTT; CDR3: CASSQDWGVDTEAFF
J: TRBJ1-5; size: NA; V: TRBV28; D: TRBD1; DNA: TGTGCCAGCAGTTCAAAGGACAGGCGGAATCAGCCCCAGCATTTT; CDR3: CASSSKDRRNQPQHF
J: TRBJ1-2; size: once; V: TRBV30; D: TRBD1; DNA: TGTGCCTGGGGTTCCTTCTACAGGGGGAACTATGGCTACACCTTC; CDR3: CAWGSFYRGNYGYTF
J: TRBJ1-1; size: NA; V: TRBV3-1/TRBV3-2; D: TRBD1; DNA: TGTGCCAGCAGCCCCGGACAGGGAGGTGAAGCTTTCTTT; CDR3: CASSPGQGGEAFF
J: TRBJ2-5; size: NA; V: TRBV25-1; D: NA; DNA: TGTGCCAGCAGTGAATTAGTGAGTCGGGCTGTTCAAGAGACCCAGTACTTC; CDR3: CASSELVSRAVQETQYF
J: TRBJ1-1; size: NA; V: TRBV7-8; D: NA; DNA: TGTGCCAGCAGCTTCGTGAACACTGAAGCTTTCTTT; CDR3: CASSFVNTEAFF
J: TRBJ2-7; size: NA; V: TRBV9; D: TRBD2; DNA: TGTGCCAGCAGCGTTTCTAGCGGGGACGAGCAGTACTTC; CDR3: CASSVSSGDEQYF
J: TRBJ1-4; size: NA; V: TRBV19; D: TRBD1; DNA: TGTGCCAGTAGTACCCCGGACAGGGGTGAGGTGGAAAAACTGTTTTTT; CDR3: CASSTPDRGEVEKLFF
J: TRBJ1-6; size: NA; V: TRBV27; D: NA; DNA: TGTGCCAGCAGTATACAGGGAAGCTATAATTCACCCCTCCACTTT; CDR3: CASSIQGSYNSPLHF
J: TRBJ2-1; size: NA; V: TRBV6-7; D: NA; DNA: TGTGCCAGCAGTTACTTACCGGGGGCCTCCTACAATGAGCAGTTCTTC; CDR3: CASSYLPGASYNEQFF
J: TRBJ2-5; size: NA; V: TRBV19; D: TRBD1; DNA: TGTGCCAGTAGTAGGGGACAGCAACAAGAGACCCAGTACTTC; CDR3: CASSRGQQQETQYF
J: TRBJ1-2; size: NA; V: TRBV23-1; D: TRBD1; DNA: TGCGCCAGCAGTCAAACCCAGGGGGGTTACCAATCCGCCGACTATGGCTACACCTTC; CDR3: CASSQTQGGYQSADYGYTF
J: TRBJ1-1; size: NA; V: TRBV2; D: NA; DNA: TGTGCCAGCAGGGGCACTGAAGCTTTCTTT; CDR3: CASRGTEAFF
J: TRBJ1-1; size: NA; V: TRBV5-4; D: TRBD1; DNA: TGTGCCAGCAGCCCCGGGACAGCACCGGTTCGGAACACTGAAGCTTTCTTT; CDR3: CASSPGTAPVRNTEAFF
J: TRBJ2-1; size: once; V: TRBV19; D: NA; DNA: TGTGCCAGTAGTATTTTTGGCGAGGGGCAGTTCTTC; CDR3: CASSIFGEGQFF
J: TRBJ2-3; size: few; V: TRBV7-9; D: NA; DNA: TGTGCCAGCAGCCCCTTAGCAGATACGCAGTATTTT; CDR3: CASSPLADTQYF
J: TRBJ1-1; size: NA; V: TRBV6-6; D: NA; DNA: TGTGCCAGCAGTTCTCGGGGGGAAGCTTTCTTT; CDR3: CASSSRGEAFF
J: TRBJ1-2; size: NA; V: TRBV7-2; D: NA; DNA: TGTGCCAGCAGCTTAGATTCTTGGGGCAGACTCTACACCTTC; CDR3: CASSLDSWGRLYTF